These 10 T cell receptor beta chains share one sample of origin, sequenced in a study of T cell responses to AZD1222 COVID-19 vaccine. Only in-frame clones appear in the TCRdb table, and some are missing; sequencing was by immunoSEQ multiplex PCR. The sample yields fewer than 150,000 clones, approximately 90% seen once. This specimen consisted of peripheral blood, obtained 28 days after the second AZD1222 dose. The receptor source for this set is an adult who received the AZD1222 COVID-19 vaccine.

The chain uses TRBV27 and TRBJ2-3; 14 positions agree with TRBD2. The V gene end was trimmed by 6 bases and the J gene end by 2 bases; junction bases not matched to a gene: 4. Per the germline V gene, CDR1 is MNHEY and CDR2 is SMNVEV (reference sequence). CDR3 size: 16 residues. CDR3 bases: TGTGCCAGCAGGGGGGGACTAGCGGGAGCCACAGATACGCAGTATTTT. It encodes CASRGGLAGATDTQYF.

V is TRBV4-2 and J is TRBJ2-3, with D tentatively TRBD1 (7 bases). The CDR3 covers 16 residues. Germline CDR1 is LGHNA and CDR2 is YNFKEQ. V lost 0 bases, J lost 1 base, and 11 bases lay in between. CDR3 loop: CASSQEAGGRTDTQYF. CDR3 DNA sequence: TGTGCCAGCAGCCAAGAGGCAGGGGGGCGCACAGATACGCAGTATTTT.

The chain has TRBV12-3 or TRBV12-4 and TRBJ2-4; 7 bases map to TRBD2. Trimming at V came to 8 bases and at J to 9 bases, leaving 10 bases not matched to a gene. The length of the CDR3 is 13 residues. The CDR3 coding sequence is TGTGCCAGCTCGCCCCGGGGGGAGGGCATTCAGTACTTC. Encoded protein: CASSPRGEGIQYF.

The J gene is TRBJ2-7, the V gene TRBV7-2; D unresolved. The CDR3 spans 14 residues. V was cut by 1 base and J by 2 bases, with 9 bases left in between. Germline-derived CDR1 and CDR2 are SGHTA and FQGNSA. CDR3 sequence reads: CASSLGSGAYEQYF. The CDR3 DNA reads TGTGCCAGCAGCTTAGGGTCAGGAGCCTACGAGCAGTACTTC.

V is TRBV10-3 and J is TRBJ1-4; the D gene is possibly TRBD1 (5 bases). The V end was cut by 3 bases, the J end by 8 bases, with 13 bases between. Looked up from germline, CDR1 is ENHRY and CDR2 is SYGVKD. CDR3 length equals 14 residues. Here the CDR3 reads CAISDSPGREKLFF. CDR3 DNA sequence: TGTGCCATCAGTGACTCCCCAGGGAGGGAAAAACTGTTTTTT.

This chain links TRBV2 with TRBJ1-5; 7 bases are shared with TRBD1. V was clipped by 6 bases and J by 4 bases; unmatched bases: 12. This CDR3 is built from 16 residues. CDR1 is SNHLY, CDR2 FYNNEI, per germline. CDR3 DNA sequence: TGTGCCAGCAGCCCAGGTCTAGGGGGCGGAAATCAGCCCCAGCATTTT. This codes for CASSPGLGGGNQPQHF.

The chain couples TRBV29-1 to TRBJ1-3; TRBD1 matches at 7 bases. The V and J ends lost 4 bases and 2 bases, in that order; junction bases with no gene match: 8. The CDR3 loop spans 15 amino acids. Germline assignment: CDR1 SQVTM and CDR2 ANQGSEA. In DNA form, the CDR3 reads TGCAGCGTTGCCAAAACCGGGACAGCTGGAAACACCATATATTTT. Translated, it gives CSVAKTGTAGNTIYF.

The V and J genes are TRBV11-2 and TRBJ2-5; D perhaps matches TRBD2 (6 bases). V was trimmed by 0 bases and J by 4 bases, leaving 12 bases between them. The CDR3 covers 15 residues. CDR1 is SGHAT and CDR2 is FQNNGV in the germline V gene. The CDR3 reads CASSLDGGWGETQYF. CDR3 bases: TGTGCCAGCAGCTTAGACGGGGGATGGGGAGAGACCCAGTACTTC.

The V gene is TRBV5-6, the J gene TRBJ2-7; 8 bases match TRBD2. Looked up from germline, CDR1 is SGHDT and CDR2 is YYEEEE. V gave up 3 bases and J gave up 3 bases; unmatched junction bases: 5. This CDR3 has 14 residues. The CDR3 sequence is CASSSGGGLYEQYF. The DNA for the CDR3 is TGTGCCAGCAGCTCGGGAGGGGGACTCTACGAGCAGTACTTC. Full variable domain (outside the CDR3, taken from reference TRBV5-6 and TRBJ2-7): DAGVTQSPTHLIKTRGQQVTLRCSPKSGHDTVSWYQQALGQGPQFIFQYYEEEERQRGNFPDRFSGHQFPNYSSELNVNALLLGDSALYLCASSSGGGLYEQYFGPGTRLTVT.

This chain uses TRBV27 with TRBJ1-5; perhaps TRBD1 as D (5 bases). V lost 4 bases, J lost 4 bases, and 17 bases lay in between. The length of the CDR3 is 16 residues. Germline CDR1 and CDR2: MNHEY and SMNVEV (reference sequence). The CDR3, as DNA: TGTGCCAGCAGTTCCTCGGTTGGGGCGCTGAATCAGCCCCAGCATTTT. As protein: CASSSSVGALNQPQHF.